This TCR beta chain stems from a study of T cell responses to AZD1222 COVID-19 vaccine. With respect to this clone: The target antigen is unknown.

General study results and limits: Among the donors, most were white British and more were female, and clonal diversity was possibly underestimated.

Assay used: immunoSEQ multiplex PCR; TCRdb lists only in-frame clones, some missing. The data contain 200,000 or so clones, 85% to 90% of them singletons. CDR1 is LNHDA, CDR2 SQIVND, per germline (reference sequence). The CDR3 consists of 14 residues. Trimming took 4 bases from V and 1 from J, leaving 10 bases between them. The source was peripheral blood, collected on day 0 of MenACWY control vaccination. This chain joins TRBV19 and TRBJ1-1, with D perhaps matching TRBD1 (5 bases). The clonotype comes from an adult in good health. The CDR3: CASSTDIKNTEAFF. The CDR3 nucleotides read TGTGCCAGTAGTACGGACATAAAGAACACTGAAGCTTTCTTT.